The 18 T cell receptor beta chains presented below share a single source sample, sequenced in a study of cytomegalovirus exposure and HLA in healthy donors. Use of 60 Vbeta and 13 Jbeta primers characterized the PCR. Method: immunoSEQ multiplex PCR; TCRdb's copy keeps in-frame clones and lacks some. The repertoire holds 53,000 or so clones, with less than 85% as singletons. Source material: PBMCs. The receptors were gathered from a man aged 30 to 45 in good health and CMV-seropositive.

The V and J genes are TRBV6-5 and TRBJ2-2; 10 bases are shared with TRBD1. Germline V gene lookup returns CDR1 MNHEY and CDR2 SVGAGI. This CDR3 region has 16 residues. The V and J ends lost 2 bases and 5 bases, in that order; junction bases with no gene match: 5. The CDR3: CASSYTPGQGTGELFF. The CDR3, as DNA: TGTGCCAGCAGTTACACCCCGGGACAGGGGACCGGGGAGCTGTTTTTT.

The V call is TRBV7-3, the J call TRBJ2-4, with a weak D call TRBD2 (5 bases). Per the germline V gene, CDR1 is SGHTA and CDR2 is FQGTGA. The CDR3 has 18 residues. The V and J ends lost 0 bases and 0 bases respectively, with 15 bases between them. This chain's CDR3 is CASSLTGERGLAKNIQYF. CDR3 DNA: TGTGCCAGCAGCTTAACTGGTGAACGGGGTCTAGCCAAAAACATTCAGTACTTC. Based on the CDR3 plus reference TRBV7-3 and TRBJ2-4, the full variable domain is GAGVSQTPSNKVTEKGKYVELRCDPISGHTALYWYRQSLGQGPEFLIYFQGTGAADDSGLPNDRFFAVRPEGSVSTLKIQRTERGDSAVYLCASSLTGERGLAKNIQYFGAGTRLSVL.

The chain has TRBV29-1 and TRBJ2-5, with 8 bases that match TRBD2. CDR1 is SQVTM and CDR2 is ANQGSEA in the germline V gene. CDR3 length equals 14 residues. J was trimmed by 5 bases and V by 4 bases; bases with no gene match: 9. The CDR3: CSVALSGGLETQYF. The CDR3 nucleotides read TGCAGCGTTGCGTTGTCGGGGGGGCTTGAGACCCAGTACTTC. Looking up the rest from reference TRBV29-1 and TRBJ2-5 gives the full variable domain: SAVISQKPSRDICQRGTSLTIQCQVDSQVTMMFWYRQQPGQSLTLIATANQGSEATYESGFVIDKFPISRPNLTFSTLTVSNMSPEDSSIYLCSVALSGGLETQYFGPGTRLLVL.

The genes are TRBV27 and TRBJ1-5; TRBD1 matches 9 bases. The V gene end was trimmed by 6 bases and the J gene end by 0 bases; junction bases not matched to a gene: 12. The CDR3 runs to 18 residues. Per the germline V gene, CDR1 is MNHEY and CDR2 is SMNVEV (reference sequence). This chain's CDR3 is CASSQGQGLTYSNQPQHF. CDR3 in DNA: TGTGCCAGCAGCCAGGGACAGGGCTTGACTTATAGCAATCAGCCCCAGCATTTT.

A single count supports this clone. The rearrangement links TRBV25-1 to TRBJ1-2, with 7 bases aligning to TRBD1. In germline, CDR1 is MGHDK, CDR2 SYGVNS. The CDR3 runs 13 residues. V shed 5 bases, J shed 2 bases, and the junction held 2 bases outside the gene matches. In DNA form, the CDR3 reads TGTGCCAGCAGTCAGACAGGGAACTATGGCTACACCTTC. Translating it yields CASSQTGNYGYTF.

This clone came up a few times. The chain recombines TRBV5-8 with TRBJ1-4; D is unclear. The germline V gene has CDR1 SGHTS and CDR2 YDEGEE. V was pared by 2 bases and J by 7 bases, with 18 bases between. The CDR3 runs 16 residues. The CDR3 nucleotides read TGTGCCAGCAGCTTTGGAATATGGGCGCCAGGTGAAAAACTGTTTTTT. Translated, it gives CASSFGIWAPGEKLFF. Full variable domain (remainder filled in from reference TRBV5-8 and TRBJ1-4): EAGVTQSPTHLIKTRGQQATLRCSPISGHTSVYWYQQALGLGLQFLLWYDEGEERNRGNFPPRFSGRQFPNYSSELNVNALELEDSALYLCASSFGIWAPGEKLFFGSGTQLSVL.

The V gene is TRBV30, the J gene TRBJ1-3, with D tentatively TRBD1 (6 bases). CDR1 is GTSNPN and CDR2 is SVGIG in the germline V gene (reference sequence). This CDR3 has 16 residues. The V and J ends lost 5 bases and 0 bases respectively, with 17 bases between them. CDR3 loop: CAWGTGLPSSGNTIYF. CDR3 nucleotide sequence: TGTGCCTGGGGAACAGGGCTACCAAGCTCTGGAAACACCATATATTTT.

The chain employs TRBV29-1 and TRBJ1-1, with 11 bases fitting TRBD1. CDR1 is SQVTM and CDR2 is ANQGSEA in the germline V gene. With 6 bases clipped from V and 3 bases from J, the junction kept 9 bases outside the gene matches. The CDR3 is 15 residues long. As DNA, the CDR3 is TGCAGCGTGAGGGGGACAGGGGGGGGGCACACTGAAGCTTTCTTT. Residues: CSVRGTGGGHTEAFF. The whole variable domain, filled in from reference TRBV29-1 and TRBJ1-1, reads SAVISQKPSRDICQRGTSLTIQCQVDSQVTMMFWYRQQPGQSLTLIATANQGSEATYESGFVIDKFPISRPNLTFSTLTVSNMSPEDSSIYLCSVRGTGGGHTEAFFGQGTRLTVV.

This clone was detected only a few times. Other nucleotide sequences in the sample specify the same CDR3. The chain couples TRBV6-4 to TRBJ2-3, with 11 bases aligning to TRBD1. The CDR3 length is 14 residues. Trimming at V came to 4 bases and at J to 4 bases, leaving 1 base not matched to a gene. Germline V CDR1 and CDR2: MRHNA, SNTAGT. CDR3 DNA sequence: TGTGCCAGCAGTGGGACAGGGGGCGCAGATACGCAGTATTTT. Its protein is CASSGTGGADTQYF.

The chain uses TRBV2 and TRBJ1-3, with D possibly TRBD1 on 5 matching bases. Germline V gene sequence: CDR1 SNHLY, CDR2 FYNNEI. Between the trimmed V and J ends, which lost 6 bases and 3 bases, there was a span of 21 bases. The CDR3 sequence is 17 residues long. DNA of the CDR3: TGTGCCAGCAGCCTCCTTCCCCCAGGGCGGAGTGGAAACACCATATATTTT. Its translation: CASSLLPPGRSGNTIYF.

The CDR3 region is CASTTSPAGGHGYTF. CDR3 in DNA: TGTGCCAGTACCACATCCCCTGCAGGGGGTCATGGCTACACCTTC. The rearrangement uses TRBV19 and TRBJ1-2; 7 bases fit TRBD1. The CDR3 consists of 15 residues. V shed 7 bases, J shed 6 bases, and the junction held 14 bases outside the gene matches. Germline lookup yields CDR1 LNHDA and CDR2 SQIVND (reference sequence).

V gene TRBV6-4 combines with J gene TRBJ2-3; D gene unclear. This CDR3 region has 15 residues. Germline V gives CDR1 MRHNA, CDR2 SNTAGT. Trimming took 2 bases from V and 2 from J, leaving 11 bases between them. CDR3 region: CASSDGQQDTDTQYF. As DNA, the CDR3 is TGTGCCAGCAGTGACGGGCAGCAAGACACAGATACGCAGTATTTT.

This chain uses TRBV19 with TRBJ1-2, with a possible D match to TRBD1 (6 bases). The CDR3 is 14 residues long. CDR1 is LNHDA, CDR2 SQIVND, per germline (reference sequence). The ends were cut back, 6 bases at V and 3 bases at J, with 14 bases in the middle. CDR3: CASRRQDRDYGYTF. CDR3 nucleotide sequence: TGTGCCAGTAGGAGACAGGACCGGGACTATGGCTACACCTTC.

V usage is TRBV28 and J usage is TRBJ2-1, with 11 positions matching TRBD1. CDR1 is MDHEN and CDR2 is SYDVKM in the germline V gene. V dropped 5 bases and J dropped 8; count of bases not matched to a gene: 11. The CDR3 consists of 16 residues. The CDR3 spells CASSPSDRGLKDEQFF. The CDR3 DNA reads TGTGCCAGCAGTCCCTCGGACAGGGGGCTGAAGGATGAGCAGTTCTTC. The complete variable domain, with remaining parts taken from reference TRBV28 and TRBJ2-1, reads DVKVTQSSRYLVKRTGEKVFLECVQDMDHENMFWYRQDPGLGLRLIYFSYDVKMKEKGDIPEGYSVSREKKERFSLILESASTNQTSMYLCASSPSDRGLKDEQFFGPGTRLTVL.

The rearrangement links TRBV5-1 to TRBJ2-3; unclear D gene. CDR3 size: 15 residues. Germline lookup yields CDR1 SGHRS and CDR2 YFSETQ. V was shortened by 0 bases and J by 0 bases, with 8 bases between the two germline ends. The CDR3 here is CASSLGQTSTDTQYF. CDR3 nucleotides: TGCGCCAGCAGCTTGGGACAAACTAGCACAGATACGCAGTATTTT.

The rearrangement joins TRBV18 to TRBJ1-4; the D is unclear. Germline-derived CDR1 and CDR2 are KGHSH and LQKENI. Trimming removed 5 bases at V and 2 bases at J, with 9 bases between. The CDR3 is made up of 14 amino acids. In nucleotides, the CDR3 is TGTGCCAGCTCAATCGGTGTGACTAATGAAAAACTGTTTTTT. Its translation: CASSIGVTNEKLFF.

The genes are TRBV9 and TRBJ2-1; 11 bases map to TRBD2. The J segment lost 7 bases and the V segment lost 0 bases, leaving 12 bases of the junction unmatched. There are 18 residues in the CDR3. Germline CDR1 reads SGDLS; CDR2 reads YYNGEE. CDR3 DNA: TGTGCCAGCAGCGTAGTGGGGGGACTAGCGGTCCGAGGAAATGAGCAGTTCTTC. This translates into CASSVVGGLAVRGNEQFF. The full variable domain, completed using reference TRBV9 and TRBJ2-1, is DSGVTQTPKHLITATGQRVTLRCSPRSGDLSVYWYQQSLDQGLQFLIQYYNGEERAKGNILERFSAQQFPDLHSELNLSSLELGDSALYFCASSVVGGLAVRGNEQFFGPGTRLTVL.

The chain uses TRBV18 and TRBJ2-7; 7 nucleotides agree with TRBD1. Germline V gene lookup returns CDR1 KGHSH and CDR2 LQKENI. The CDR3 loop spans 14 amino acids. Losses at the gene ends were 2 bases for V and 10 bases for J; bases not matched to a gene: 11. DNA of the CDR3: TGTGCCAGCTCACCATGGGACGGGACAGCCTTTCAGTACTTC. Translation: CASSPWDGTAFQYF.